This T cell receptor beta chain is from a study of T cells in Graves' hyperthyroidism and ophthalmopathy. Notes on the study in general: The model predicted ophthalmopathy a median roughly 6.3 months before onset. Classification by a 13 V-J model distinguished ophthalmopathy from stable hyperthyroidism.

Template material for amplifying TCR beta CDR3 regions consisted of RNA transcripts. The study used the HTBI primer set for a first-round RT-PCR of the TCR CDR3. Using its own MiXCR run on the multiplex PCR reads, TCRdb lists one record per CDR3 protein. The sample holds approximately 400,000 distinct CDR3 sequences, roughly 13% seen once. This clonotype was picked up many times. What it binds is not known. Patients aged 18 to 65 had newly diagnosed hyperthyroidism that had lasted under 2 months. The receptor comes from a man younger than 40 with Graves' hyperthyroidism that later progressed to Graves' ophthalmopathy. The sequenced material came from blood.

CDR3 region: CASSSRQGAGEKLFF. The CDR3 bases are TGTGCCAGCAGCAGCCGACAGGGGGCAGGTGAAAAACTGTTTTTT. The chain recombines TRBV2 with TRBJ1-4; TRBD1 matches 10 bases. The germline V gene encodes CDR1 SNHLY and CDR2 FYNNEI. Germline trimming cut 6 bases from V and 7 bases from J; bases unmatched to any gene: 8. This CDR3 contains 15 residues.